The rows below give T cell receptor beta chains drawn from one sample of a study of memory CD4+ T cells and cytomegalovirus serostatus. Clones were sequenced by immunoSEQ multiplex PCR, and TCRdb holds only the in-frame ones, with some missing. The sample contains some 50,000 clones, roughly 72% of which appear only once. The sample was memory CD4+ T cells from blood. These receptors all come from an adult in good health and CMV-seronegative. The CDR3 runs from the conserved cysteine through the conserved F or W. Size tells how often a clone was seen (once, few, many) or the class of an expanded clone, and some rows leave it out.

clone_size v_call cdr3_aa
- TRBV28 CASATESSGNTIYF
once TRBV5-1 CASSAPSGDNEQFF
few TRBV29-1 CSVGFSEKLFF
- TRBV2 CASSEALRSGGIQYF
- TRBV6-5 CASSYLANYEQFF
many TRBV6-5 CASSYSTSYGYTF
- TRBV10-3 CAISAGQGYQPQHF
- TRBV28 CASRDMYEQYF
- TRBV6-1 CASSEAATRLHEQYF
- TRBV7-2 CASSLAATSGSILNEQFF
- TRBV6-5 CASSRGTDTQYF
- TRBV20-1 CSAPGSDTQYF
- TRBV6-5 CASSLGRNYGYTF
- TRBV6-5 CASSSTGGGYGYTF
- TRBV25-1 CATVPGQGHKGSGNTIYF
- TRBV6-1 CASNRLNTEAFF
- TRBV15 CATSTGQVEKLFF
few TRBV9 CASSVGTLGNTEAFF
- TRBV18 CASSIKGQETQYF
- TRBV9 CASSVELNTQYF
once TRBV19 CASSIQQGSETQYF
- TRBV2 CASNQNPGQGSSRDTEAFF
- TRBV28 CASSPWVASGSLSREQYF
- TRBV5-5 CASSLGQGAIGELFF
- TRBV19 CASSTWTSGTETQYF
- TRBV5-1 CASSPGGSKNIQYF
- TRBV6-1 CASSVGRYSNQPQHF
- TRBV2 CASRTGGSYNEQFF
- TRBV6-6 CASSSLSSTDTQYF
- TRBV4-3 CASSAEGPGQGSQFF
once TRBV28 CASSFRPGQVADTQYF
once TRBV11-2 CASSRRTCGISGANVLTF
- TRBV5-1 CASSPNRGLGANVLTF
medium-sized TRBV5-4 CASSRDRGTPLHF
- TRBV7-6 CASSPRGAAGELFF
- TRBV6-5 CASRSGGRTGELFF
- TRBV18 CASSPSSKDTEAFF
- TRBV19 CASSKDRGRELFF
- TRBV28 CASSFYAGGSKNIQYF
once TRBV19 CASSNLAPYNEQFF
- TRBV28 CASSTGGTANYGYTF
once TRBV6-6 CASSRLQGGGDEQYF